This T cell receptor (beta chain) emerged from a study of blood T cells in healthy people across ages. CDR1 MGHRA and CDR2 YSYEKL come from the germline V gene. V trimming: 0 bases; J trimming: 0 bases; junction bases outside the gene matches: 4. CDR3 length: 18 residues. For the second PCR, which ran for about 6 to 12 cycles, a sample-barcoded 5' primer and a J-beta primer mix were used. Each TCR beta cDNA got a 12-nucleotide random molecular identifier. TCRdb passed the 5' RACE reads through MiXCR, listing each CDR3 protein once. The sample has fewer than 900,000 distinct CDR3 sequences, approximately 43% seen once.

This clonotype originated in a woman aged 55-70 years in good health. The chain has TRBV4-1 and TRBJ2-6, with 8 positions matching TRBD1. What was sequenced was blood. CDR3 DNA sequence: TGCGCCAGCAGCCAAGAGGGGACAGGCGCCTCTGGGGCCAACGTCCTGACTTTC. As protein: CASSQEGTGASGANVLTF.